This record looks at one T cell receptor beta chain sequence and its context. V was pared by 4 bases and J by 7 bases, with 8 bases of the junction left unmatched. The CDR3 is made up of 15 amino acids. Germline assignment: CDR1 SGHDT and CDR2 YYEEEE. These data come from a study of cytomegalovirus exposure and HLA in healthy donors. Use of 60 Vbeta and 13 Jbeta primers characterized the PCR. Using immunoSEQ multiplex PCR, the repertoire was profiled, and TCRdb retains in-frame clones only, with some absent. The profile shows about 200,000 clones, 65% to 85% of them singletons. Sequenced material: PBMCs. This receptor was taken from a woman aged 25 to 39 in good health and CMV-seronegative. The chain employs TRBV5-6 and TRBJ1-2; TRBD1 matches 12 bases. As DNA, the CDR3 is TGTGCCAGCAGCCCAGGGACAGGGGGCGCTTCTGGCTACACCTTC. Its protein product is CASSPGTGGASGYTF.